What follows are 31 T cell receptor beta chains derived from one specimen sequenced in a study of response to subunit inactivated influenza vaccine. TCRdb used MiXCR to reprocess the RT-PCR reads, holding one entry per CDR3 protein. The sample contains roughly 630,000 distinct CDR3 sequences, 14% of which appear only once. This sample comprised PBMCs from blood, obtained around 15 days before vaccination. These receptor sequences come from a man aged 50-59 years who received an inactivated influenza vaccine.

This clonotype was picked up a small number of times. V usage is TRBV4-2 and J usage is TRBJ2-5; D could derive from TRBD1 or TRBD2 (5 bases each). The CDR3 has 20 residues. Germline assignment: CDR1 LGHNA and CDR2 YNFKEQ. V lost 1 base to trimming and J lost 1 base, with 25 bases between them. In DNA, the CDR3 is TGTGCCAGCAGCCAAGTAACCCACCCCTTAGGGGAGAGGGGCCAAGAGACCCAGTACTTC. Translated: CASSQVTHPLGERGQETQYF.

This clonotype was seen a handful of times. The chain joins TRBV19 to TRBJ2-3; D might be TRBD2 (6 bases). Germline CDR1 is LNHDA and CDR2 is SQIVND (reference sequence). Deletions cut 4 bases from V and 4 bases from J, with 18 bases between. CDR3 length: 16 residues. CDR3 region: CASSTGLTLGADTQYF. The CDR3 nucleotides are TGTGCCAGTAGTACGGGACTCACCCTCGGAGCAGATACGCAGTATTTT.

This clonotype has ten or more counts. This chain connects TRBV6-1 to TRBJ2-5, with 13 positions matching TRBD2. Trimming at V came to 10 bases and at J to 3 bases, leaving 11 bases not matched to a gene. Looked up from germline, CDR1 is MNHNS and CDR2 is SASEGT. CDR3 length equals 16 residues. For the CDR3, the DNA is TGTGCCACCCGACGGACTAGCGGGAGACCGGAAGAGACCCAGTACTTC. Protein sequence: CATRRTSGRPEETQYF.

Only a few counts were recorded for this clonotype. The genes are TRBV3-1 and TRBJ1-1; D possibly corresponds to TRBD1 (6 bases). The germline V and J ends were trimmed by 5 bases and 0 bases, with 13 bases remaining between them. The V gene's germline CDR1 is LGHDT and CDR2 YNNKEL (reference sequence). This CDR3 has 15 residues. CDR3 region: CASSRGRTVNTEAFF. The CDR3 DNA is TGTGCCAGCAGCAGGGGGAGGACCGTGAACACTGAAGCTTTCTTT.

The CDR3 is CASSQDYEQFF. In nucleotides, the CDR3 is TGCGCCAGCAGCCAGGATTATGAGCAGTTCTTC. The V call is TRBV5-1, the J call TRBJ2-1; D ambiguous. Germline V CDR1 and CDR2: SGHRS, YFSETQ. Trimming pared 4 bases from V and 8 bases from J, leaving 7 bases between. The CDR3 is made up of 11 amino acids.

V and J are TRBV29-1 and TRBJ2-7; D assignment may be TRBD1 or TRBD2 (5 bases each). Looked up from germline, CDR1 is SQVTM and CDR2 is ANQGSEA. V shed 1 base and J shed 4 bases, with 20 bases lying between them. This CDR3 contains 16 residues. CDR3 sequence: CSVEVYLAGTEYEQYF. CDR3 nucleotides: TGCAGCGTTGAAGTCTACCTTGCCGGGACGGAGTACGAGCAGTACTTC.

This clonotype was picked up a small number of times. The gene calls are TRBV7-2 and TRBJ2-7; 9 positions agree with TRBD2. The CDR3 length is 15 residues. Germline V gives CDR1 SGHTA, CDR2 FQGNSA. The junction had 8 bases not matched to a gene; V was cut back by 4 bases and J by 4 bases. CDR3 loop: CASSSRVAGAYEQYF. In DNA, the CDR3 is TGTGCCAGCAGCTCCCGAGTAGCGGGGGCATACGAGCAGTACTTC.

This clonotype was recorded a few times. Here the CDR3 DNA reads TGTGCCAGCAGGGAGGGGGCCGGCACAGATACGCAGTATTTT. The encoded protein is CASREGAGTDTQYF. V is TRBV28 and J is TRBJ2-3; the D gene is possibly TRBD1 (7 bases). V was clipped by 6 bases and J by 1 base, with 11 bases between them. The CDR3 spans 14 residues. Germline CDR1 reads MDHEN; CDR2 reads SYDVKM. Full variable domain (outside the CDR3, taken from reference TRBV28 and TRBJ2-3): DVKVTQSSRYLVKRTGEKVFLECVQDMDHENMFWYRQDPGLGLRLIYFSYDVKMKEKGDIPEGYSVSREKKERFSLILESASTNQTSMYLCASREGAGTDTQYFGPGTRLTVL.

This clonotype has a handful of counts. The chain combines TRBV6-1 with TRBJ1-2; D gene ambiguous. Germline V gene data show CDR1 as MNHNS and CDR2 as SASEGT. This CDR3 contains 16 residues. V was cut by 7 bases and J by 0 bases, with 18 bases left in between. The CDR3 DNA reads as TGTGCCAGCAAGCGGAACGGAAGATATACTAACTATGGCTACACCTTC. The encoded protein is CASKRNGRYTNYGYTF.

There are a few counts of this clonotype. This chain uses TRBV4-1 with TRBJ2-5; 8 nucleotides line up with TRBD2. Looked up from germline, CDR1 is MGHRA and CDR2 is YSYEKL. The length of the CDR3 is 17 residues. After removal of 3 bases from V and 4 bases from J, the junction contained 13 bases not matched to a gene. Written as DNA, the CDR3 is TGCGCCAGCAGCCACAGCTTCGGGACTAGGAGTTCAGAGACCCAGTACTTC. Its translation is CASSHSFGTRSSETQYF.

This clonotype was counted only a few times. The chain links TRBV5-1 to TRBJ1-6, with D possibly TRBD1 on 5 matching bases. Trimming cost V 4 bases and J 9 bases, with 14 bases left between them. CDR1 is SGHRS and CDR2 is YFSETQ in the germline V gene. The CDR3 totals 14 residues. CDR3 region: CASSESGGSSPLHF. The CDR3 bases are TGCGCCAGCAGCGAAAGCGGGGGGAGTTCACCCCTCCACTTT.

This clonotype was observed a few times. The genes are TRBV6-2 or TRBV6-3 and TRBJ2-7, with 8 positions matching TRBD2. This CDR3 has 15 amino acids. In germline, CDR1 is MNHEY, CDR2 SVGEGT. J lost 6 bases, V lost 6 bases, and 13 bases had no gene match. CDR3 DNA: TGTGCCAGCAGCAACGCCGGGACTAGTTTCCGCGAGCAGTACTTC. Encoded protein: CASSNAGTSFREQYF.

The V gene is TRBV10-2, the J gene TRBJ2-2; 10 bases are a match to TRBD2. V lost 6 bases, J lost 1 base, and 8 bases stayed unmatched. This CDR3 contains 17 residues. The germline V gene encodes CDR1 WSHSY and CDR2 SAAADI. The CDR3 DNA is TGCGCCAGCAGCCGACTAGCGGGTCGAAAGAACACCGGGGAGCTGTTTTTT. Its translation is CASSRLAGRKNTGELFF.

This clonotype turned up a few times. This chain joins TRBV7-9 and TRBJ1-1; no reliable D call. Germline V gives CDR1 SEHNR, CDR2 FQNEAQ (reference sequence). This CDR3 comprises 12 residues. Trimming took 4 bases from V and 5 from J, leaving 8 bases between them. This CDR3 reads CASSWVETEAFF. CDR3 nucleotide sequence: TGTGCCAGCAGCTGGGTGGAAACTGAAGCTTTCTTT.

This clonotype has more than one count but fewer than ten. This chain connects TRBV7-9 to TRBJ2-2; D remains unclear. Germline values: CDR1 SEHNR, CDR2 FQNEAQ (reference sequence). CDR3 length equals 17 residues. The V end was cut by 4 bases, the J end by 4 bases, with 19 bases between. In DNA form, the CDR3 reads TGTGCCAGCAGCTCGCCCCCGTCAATAGGGCTCACCGGGGAGCTGTTTTTT. This codes for CASSSPPSIGLTGELFF.

The V and J genes are TRBV10-2 and TRBJ1-2, with D perhaps TRBD1 (6 bases). CDR1 is WSHSY, CDR2 SAAADI, per germline. The CDR3 consists of 13 residues. V dropped 3 bases and J dropped 7 bases, with 12 bases sitting between them. The CDR3: CASSEGGTSGYTF. The CDR3 coding sequence is TGCGCCAGCAGTGAAGGGGGAACCAGTGGCTACACCTTC.

The V and J genes are TRBV4-3 and TRBJ2-3; 9 nucleotides align to TRBD2. This CDR3 contains 16 residues. Per the germline V gene, CDR1 is LGHNA and CDR2 is YSLEER. Unmatched junction bases numbered 7, after V lost 0 bases and J lost 6 bases. CDR3 loop: CASSQDLWTSEDTQYF. The CDR3 DNA follows: TGCGCCAGCAGCCAAGATCTATGGACTAGCGAGGATACGCAGTATTTT.

This clonotype occurred a few times. The gene calls are TRBV20-1 and TRBJ2-1, with TRBD2 matching over 7 bases. V shed 5 bases and J 4 bases; nucleotides not matched to a gene: 8. Germline V gene lookup returns CDR1 DFQATT and CDR2 SNEGSKA (reference sequence). The length of the CDR3 is 14 residues. CDR3 sequence (DNA): TGCAGTGCTGCTTCCGGCGGGAGTTACAATGAGCAGTTCTTC. Encoded protein: CSAASGGSYNEQFF.

V usage is TRBV27 and J usage is TRBJ2-7, with D possibly being TRBD1 or TRBD2 (5 bases each). The germline CDR1 and CDR2 sequences are MNHEY and SMNVEV (reference sequence). V gave up 6 bases and J gave up 3 bases, with 15 bases separating them. The CDR3 runs to 14 residues. The CDR3 is CASRAGSGIYEQYF. CDR3 nucleotides: TGTGCCAGCAGGGCAGGGAGTGGAATCTACGAGCAGTACTTC.

This clonotype was counted a single time. The gene calls are TRBV7-2 and TRBJ2-3; TRBD1 agrees at 11 bases. The CDR3 has 15 amino acids. V shed 3 bases, J shed 6 bases, and the junction held 5 bases outside the gene matches. The germline gives CDR1 SGHTA, CDR2 FQGNSA. CDR3 loop: CASSLRTGGPDTQYF. DNA of the CDR3: TGTGCCAGCAGCTTGCGGACAGGGGGCCCCGATACGCAGTATTTT.

This chain connects TRBV3-1 to TRBJ2-3; 8 positions agree with TRBD2. V shed 4 bases and J 4 bases; nucleotides not matched to a gene: 7. CDR3 length: 15 amino acids. Germline V lookup: CDR1 LGHDT, CDR2 YNNKEL (reference sequence). The CDR3 DNA reads TGTGCCAGCAGCCCGGGGGGGACTAGTTCAGATACGCAGTATTTT. It specifies CASSPGGTSSDTQYF.

This clonotype was detected many times. V is TRBV18 and J is TRBJ2-5; D ambiguous. CDR3 length equals 14 residues. CDR1 is KGHSH, CDR2 LQKENI, per germline. V was trimmed by 3 bases and J by 5 bases, leaving 13 bases between them. The CDR3, as DNA: TGTGCCAGCTCACCCCATATAACCGGGGAGACCCAGTACTTC. It yields the protein CASSPHITGETQYF. Full variable domain (missing parts from reference TRBV18 and TRBJ2-5): NAGVMQNPRHLVRRRGQEARLRCSPMKGHSHVYWYRQLPEEGLKFMVYLQKENIIDESGMPKERFSAEFPKEGPSILRIQQVVRGDSAAYFCASSPHITGETQYFGPGTRLLVL.

The sample holds a few counts of this clonotype. The V call is TRBV5-1, the J call TRBJ1-1; tentative D call: TRBD1 (5 bases). The CDR3 totals 18 residues. CDR1 and CDR2 from the germline V gene are SGHRS and YFSETQ. V shed 1 base and J shed 4 bases, with 23 bases lying between them. The CDR3 is CASSLSGTPGAVPTEAFF. The CDR3 bases are TGCGCCAGCAGCTTGTCCGGGACCCCGGGAGCGGTCCCCACTGAAGCTTTCTTT.

This clonotype was seen only a few times. J is TRBJ1-6 and V is TRBV7-9; a possible D gene is TRBD1 (5 bases). V was pared by 1 base and J by 7 bases, with 17 bases between. The CDR3 loop spans 17 amino acids. Looked up from germline, CDR1 is SEHNR and CDR2 is FQNEAQ (reference sequence). CDR3 loop: CASSLGNPGRGNSPLHF. The CDR3 region has the DNA TGTGCCAGCAGCTTAGGGAACCCGGGACGGGGGAATTCACCCCTCCACTTT.

This clonotype showed up just a few times. In DNA form, the CDR3 reads TGTGCCAGCTCTCTGACAGGGTCGGTTGCCCCACAGTTCTTC. Its protein is CASSLTGSVAPQFF. V and J are TRBV18 and TRBJ2-1; 7 bases agree with TRBD1. V lost 6 bases, J lost 13 bases, and 15 bases stayed unmatched. This CDR3 has 14 residues. From germline, CDR1 is KGHSH and CDR2 LQKENI.

The chain joins TRBV9 to TRBJ2-1; 9 bases line up with TRBD2. Germline trimming cut 3 bases from V and 8 bases from J; bases unmatched to any gene: 12. Germline values: CDR1 SGDLS, CDR2 YYNGEE. The CDR3 length is 16 residues. The CDR3 protein is CASSAPQLAGSDEQFF. CDR3 nucleotides: TGTGCCAGCAGCGCCCCCCAGCTAGCGGGATCCGATGAGCAGTTCTTC.

This chain connects TRBV28 to TRBJ2-3, with TRBD2 identical over 14 bases. Losses at the gene ends were 6 bases for V and 2 bases for J; bases not matched to a gene: 10. Germline loops: CDR1 MDHEN, CDR2 SYDVKM. CDR3 size: 18 residues. CDR3 sequence reads: CASSSRLGLAGDTDTQYF. The CDR3 DNA sequence: TGTGCCAGCAGCTCTCGACTGGGACTAGCGGGGGACACAGATACGCAGTATTTT. Looking up the rest from reference TRBV28 and TRBJ2-3 gives the full variable domain: DVKVTQSSRYLVKRTGEKVFLECVQDMDHENMFWYRQDPGLGLRLIYFSYDVKMKEKGDIPEGYSVSREKKERFSLILESASTNQTSMYLCASSSRLGLAGDTDTQYFGPGTRLTVL.

V usage is TRBV28 and J usage is TRBJ1-4, with TRBD1 as a possible D gene (5 bases). The CDR3 has 12 amino acids. Germline loops: CDR1 MDHEN, CDR2 SYDVKM. V was cut by 4 bases and J by 12 bases, with 12 bases left in between. For the CDR3, the DNA is TGTGCCAGCAGTTCGGGGGGATGGGAACTGTTTTTT. Its translation is CASSSGGWELFF. The full variable domain, with the rest looked up from reference TRBV28 and TRBJ1-4, is DVKVTQSSRYLVKRTGEKVFLECVQDMDHENMFWYRQDPGLGLRLIYFSYDVKMKEKGDIPEGYSVSREKKERFSLILESASTNQTSMYLCASSSGGWELFFGSGTQLSVL.

This clonotype has only a few counts. The rearrangement joins TRBV6-5 to TRBJ1-1; TRBD1 might be the D (6 bases). Germline V gene lookup returns CDR1 MNHEY and CDR2 SVGAGI. V lost 2 bases, J lost 3 bases, and 13 bases lay in between. The CDR3 totals 15 residues. Here the CDR3 DNA reads TGTGCCAGCAGTTACCCCAGGGGCTTTGACACTGAAGCTTTCTTT. It is translated as CASSYPRGFDTEAFF.

In its sample, this clonotype was seen a few times. The CDR3: CASSLQAGMGNSPLHF. CDR3 DNA sequence: TGTGCCAGCAGCTTGCAAGCTGGGATGGGGAATTCACCCCTCCACTTT. The gene calls are TRBV5-6 and TRBJ1-6; no reliable D call. The CDR3 extends over 16 amino acids. The V gene's germline CDR1 is SGHDT and CDR2 YYEEEE. Trimming left V 1 base short and J 7 bases short, with 15 bases between.

This clonotype was counted many times. This chain connects TRBV30 to TRBJ2-2; 7 bases are a match to TRBD1. The germline V gene has CDR1 GTSNPN and CDR2 SVGIG (reference sequence). The ends lost 4 bases at V and 1 base at J; junction bases unmatched: 3. The CDR3 is 14 residues long. CDR3 amino acids: CAWTRTGNTGELFF. The CDR3 bases are TGTGCCTGGACGAGGACAGGGAACACCGGGGAGCTGTTTTTT.